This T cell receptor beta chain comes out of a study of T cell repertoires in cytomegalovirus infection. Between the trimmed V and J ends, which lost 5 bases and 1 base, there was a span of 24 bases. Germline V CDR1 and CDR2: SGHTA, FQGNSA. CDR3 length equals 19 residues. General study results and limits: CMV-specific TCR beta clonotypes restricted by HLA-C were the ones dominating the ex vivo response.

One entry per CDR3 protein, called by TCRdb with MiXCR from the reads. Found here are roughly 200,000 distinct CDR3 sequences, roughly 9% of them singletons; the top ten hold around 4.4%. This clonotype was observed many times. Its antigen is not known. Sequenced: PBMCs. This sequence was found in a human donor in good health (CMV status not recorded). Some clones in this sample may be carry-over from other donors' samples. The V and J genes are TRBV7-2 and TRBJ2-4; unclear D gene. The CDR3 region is CASSPIGRSPSGAKNIQYF. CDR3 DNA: TGTGCCAGCAGCCCCATAGGCCGTTCCCCCTCCGGGGCCAAAAACATTCAGTACTTC.